This is a list of T cell receptor beta chains from one sample in a study of radiotherapy plus CTLA-4 blockade in lung cancer. Data came from immunoSEQ multiplex PCR; TCRdb stores just in-frame clones and leaves some out. The repertoire includes approximately 94,000 clones, around 84% of them detected once, and roughly 26% sits in the top ten. The sequenced sample was peripheral blood, obtained from a patient treated with radiotherapy plus ipilimumab. Receptor source: a human donor with non-small cell lung cancer that progressed on radiotherapy plus ipilimumab. The CDR3 runs from the conserved cysteine through the conserved F or W. A D gene is named only where the DNA matches it firmly. For some rows the clone size is stated as once, few or many, or as a class when expanded; others skip it.

d_gene: NA
abundance: NA
j_gene: TRBJ2-1
len: 15
v_gene: TRBV7-2
CDR3nt: TGTGCCAGCAGTCTTAGACGGGGGGCCGACCATCGGCAGTTCTTC
CDR3aa: CASSLRRGADHRQFF

d_gene: NA
abundance: once
j_gene: TRBJ2-1
len: 15
v_gene: TRBV7-8
CDR3nt: TGTGCCAGCAGCTTAGCGGGAGCTTCCTACAATGAGCAGTTCTTC
CDR3aa: CASSLAGASYNEQFF

d_gene: NA
abundance: NA
j_gene: TRBJ2-7
len: 11
v_gene: TRBV11-2
CDR3nt: TGTGCCAGCAGCAGGACGGCCGAGCAGTACTTC
CDR3aa: CASSRTAEQYF

d_gene: NA
abundance: few
j_gene: TRBJ2-7
len: 13
v_gene: TRBV10-2
CDR3nt: TGCGCCAGCAGTGAATCCCGATCCTACGAGCAGTACTTC
CDR3aa: CASSESRSYEQYF

d_gene: TRBD1
abundance: NA
j_gene: TRBJ1-6
len: 15
v_gene: TRBV6-1
CDR3nt: TGTGCCAGCAGTCGTAGAGGGGGCGATGGTTCACCCCTCCACTTT
CDR3aa: CASSRRGGDGSPLHF

d_gene: TRBD2
abundance: NA
j_gene: TRBJ2-3
len: 17
v_gene: TRBV5-1
CDR3nt: TGCGCCAGCAGCTGGAGGGGACTAGCCTCTAGCACAGATACGCAGTATTTT
CDR3aa: CASSWRGLASSTDTQYF

d_gene: NA
abundance: NA
j_gene: TRBJ1-1
len: 15
v_gene: TRBV5-4
CDR3nt: TGTGCCAGCAGCTTGGCTGGCGGACTGAACACTGAAGCTTTCTTT
CDR3aa: CASSLAGGLNTEAFF

d_gene: NA
abundance: NA
j_gene: TRBJ2-7
len: 15
v_gene: TRBV4-2
CDR3nt: TGTGCCAGCAGCCAAGAGGCCGGGACCCCGAACGAGCAGTACTTC
CDR3aa: CASSQEAGTPNEQYF

d_gene: NA
abundance: NA
j_gene: TRBJ1-4
len: 13
v_gene: TRBV27
CDR3nt: TGTGCCAGCAGTTTATCTACTAATGAAAAACTGTTTTTT
CDR3aa: CASSLSTNEKLFF

d_gene: NA
abundance: NA
j_gene: TRBJ2-4
len: 11
v_gene: TRBV28
CDR3nt: TGTGCCAGCAGAACCAAAAACATTCAGTACTTC
CDR3aa: CASRTKNIQYF

d_gene: TRBD2
abundance: NA
j_gene: TRBJ2-6
len: 17
v_gene: TRBV29-1
CDR3nt: TGCAGCGTTGAAGGTAGCGGGGCGAGCTCTGGGGCCAACGTCCTGACTTTC
CDR3aa: CSVEGSGASSGANVLTF

d_gene: NA
abundance: NA
j_gene: TRBJ2-1
len: 13
v_gene: TRBV25-1
CDR3nt: TGTGCCAGCAGAGGCGTGGGGTACAATGAGCAGTTCTTC
CDR3aa: CASRGVGYNEQFF

d_gene: TRBD1
abundance: NA
j_gene: TRBJ2-1
len: 14
v_gene: TRBV28
CDR3nt: TGTGCCAGCAGGAAGACAGGGGGCCACAATGAGCAGTTCTTC
CDR3aa: CASRKTGGHNEQFF

d_gene: TRBD1
abundance: NA
j_gene: TRBJ2-5
len: 13
v_gene: TRBV5-1
CDR3nt: TGCGCCAGCAGGTCAGGGGGCGAAGAGACCCAGTACTTC
CDR3aa: CASRSGGEETQYF

d_gene: TRBD1
abundance: NA
j_gene: TRBJ2-5
len: 15
v_gene: TRBV5-1
CDR3nt: TGCGCCAGCAGCCCAGGGACAGGGGGCAGGGAGACCCAGTACTTC
CDR3aa: CASSPGTGGRETQYF

d_gene: NA
abundance: NA
j_gene: TRBJ2-7
len: 12
v_gene: TRBV10-3
CDR3nt: TGTGCCATCAGTGAAGTCAACTACGAGCAGTACTTC
CDR3aa: CAISEVNYEQYF

d_gene: NA
abundance: NA
j_gene: TRBJ2-7
len: 12
v_gene: TRBV6-5
CDR3nt: TGTGCCAGCAGGGAGCCCTCGTCCGGGCAGTACTTC
CDR3aa: CASREPSSGQYF

d_gene: TRBD1
abundance: NA
j_gene: TRBJ1-1
len: 14
v_gene: TRBV28
CDR3nt: TGTGCCAGCAGTTTAGAGGTCGACAGGGAAGGAGCTTTCTTT
CDR3aa: CASSLEVDREGAFF

d_gene: NA
abundance: NA
j_gene: TRBJ1-1
len: 15
v_gene: TRBV19
CDR3nt: TGTGCCAGTAGTATAGATAGGGAGGTGGACACTGAAGCTTTCTTT
CDR3aa: CASSIDREVDTEAFF

d_gene: NA
abundance: NA
j_gene: TRBJ1-3
len: 15
v_gene: TRBV5-5
CDR3nt: TGTGCCAGCAGCTTGGCTGGGGTCTCTGGAAACACCATATATTTT
CDR3aa: CASSLAGVSGNTIYF

d_gene: TRBD2
abundance: NA
j_gene: TRBJ2-3
len: 17
v_gene: TRBV28
CDR3nt: TGTGCCAGCAGAGGACATCTAGCGGGAGGTAGAACAGATACGCAGTATTTT
CDR3aa: CASRGHLAGGRTDTQYF

d_gene: TRBD1
abundance: NA
j_gene: TRBJ2-1
len: 14
v_gene: TRBV6-5
CDR3nt: TGTGCCAGCAGTTACCAGCAGACAGGGGATGAGCAGTTCTTC
CDR3aa: CASSYQQTGDEQFF

d_gene: NA
abundance: NA
j_gene: TRBJ2-1
len: 16
v_gene: TRBV5-1
CDR3nt: TGCGCCAGCAGCTTGTTAGGCGGAGCCAACTACAATGAGCAGTTCTTC
CDR3aa: CASSLLGGANYNEQFF

d_gene: TRBD1
abundance: NA
j_gene: TRBJ1-3
len: 14
v_gene: TRBV7-7
CDR3nt: TGTGCTAGCAGCCTACAGGGGACCGGAAACACCATATATTTT
CDR3aa: CASSLQGTGNTIYF

d_gene: NA
abundance: NA
j_gene: TRBJ2-7
len: 14
v_gene: TRBV13
CDR3nt: TGTGCCAGCAGCTTAGGGACAGTCGCCTACGAGCAGTACTTC
CDR3aa: CASSLGTVAYEQYF

d_gene: NA
abundance: NA
j_gene: TRBJ2-7
len: 10
v_gene: TRBV20-1
CDR3nt: TGCAGTGCTAGGGTCTACGAGCAGTACTTC
CDR3aa: CSARVYEQYF

d_gene: NA
abundance: NA
j_gene: TRBJ1-1
len: 18
v_gene: TRBV7-9
CDR3nt: TGTGCCAGCAGCTTAGCGCGGCCGGGGCGTCAAATGAACACTGAAGCTTTCTTT
CDR3aa: CASSLARPGRQMNTEAFF

d_gene: NA
abundance: NA
j_gene: TRBJ1-3
len: 15
v_gene: TRBV29-1
CDR3nt: TGCAGCGTTGAAGACACCGGGGGCACTGGAAACACCATATATTTT
CDR3aa: CSVEDTGGTGNTIYF

d_gene: TRBD1
abundance: few
j_gene: TRBJ2-5
len: 15
v_gene: TRBV6-6
CDR3nt: TGTGCCAGTATTATCGGACAGGGGTTTCGTGAGACCCAGTACTTC
CDR3aa: CASIIGQGFRETQYF